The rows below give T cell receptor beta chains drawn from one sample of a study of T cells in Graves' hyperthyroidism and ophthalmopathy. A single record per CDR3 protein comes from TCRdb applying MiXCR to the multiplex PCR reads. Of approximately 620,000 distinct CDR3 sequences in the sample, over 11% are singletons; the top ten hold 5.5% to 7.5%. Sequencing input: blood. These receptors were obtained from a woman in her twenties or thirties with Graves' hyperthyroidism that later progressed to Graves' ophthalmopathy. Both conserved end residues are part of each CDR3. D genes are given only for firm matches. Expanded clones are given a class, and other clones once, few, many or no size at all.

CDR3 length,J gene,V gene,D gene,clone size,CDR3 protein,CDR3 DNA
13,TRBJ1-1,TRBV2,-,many,CASSEEGSTEAFF,TGTGCCAGCAGTGAAGAGGGTTCGACTGAAGCTTTCTTT
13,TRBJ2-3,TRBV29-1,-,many,CSTKGPGTDTQYF,TGCAGCACAAAGGGGCCAGGGACAGATACGCAGTATTTT
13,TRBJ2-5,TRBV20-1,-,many,CSAREAVMETQYF,TGCAGTGCTAGAGAGGCAGTTATGGAGACCCAGTACTTC
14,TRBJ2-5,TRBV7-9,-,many,CASSLVPQGETQYF,TGTGCCAGCAGCTTAGTCCCCCAGGGGGAGACCCAGTACTTC
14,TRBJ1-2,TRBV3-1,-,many,CASSQDSGGYGYTF,TGTGCCAGCAGCCAAGATTCGGGGGGGTATGGCTACACCTTC
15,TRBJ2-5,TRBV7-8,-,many,CASSLWRQRQETQYF,TGTGCCAGCAGCTTATGGAGACAGAGACAAGAGACCCAGTACTTC
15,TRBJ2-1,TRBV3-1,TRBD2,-,CASHAQSGGYNEQFF,TGTGCCAGCCACGCCCAGAGCGGGGGTTACAATGAGCAGTTCTTC
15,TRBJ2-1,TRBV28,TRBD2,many,CASNPLAGLYNEQFF,TGTGCCAGCAACCCCCTAGCGGGACTCTACAATGAGCAGTTCTTC
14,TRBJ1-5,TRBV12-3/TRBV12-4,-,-,CASSSGPHLLYRHF,TGTGCCAGCAGCTCCGGGCCTCACCTCCTTTATCGACATTTT
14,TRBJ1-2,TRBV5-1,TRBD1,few,CASSDTGGGYGYTF,TGCGCCAGCAGCGACACAGGGGGAGGCTATGGCTACACCTTC
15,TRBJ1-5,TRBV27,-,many,CASNPLGNSNQPQHF,TGTGCCAGCAACCCCCTGGGGAATAGCAATCAGCCCCAGCATTTT